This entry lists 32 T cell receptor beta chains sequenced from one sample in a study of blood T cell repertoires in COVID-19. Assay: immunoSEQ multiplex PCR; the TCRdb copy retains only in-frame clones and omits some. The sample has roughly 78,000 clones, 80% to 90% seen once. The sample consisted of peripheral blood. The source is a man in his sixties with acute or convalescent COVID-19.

In DNA form, the CDR3 reads TGTGCCAGCTCAACGAGCGGGGCCCGCACAGATACGCAGTATTTT. Translation: CASSTSGARTDTQYF. The chain joins TRBV18 to TRBJ2-3, with TRBD2 matching over 7 bases. The germline gives CDR1 KGHSH, CDR2 LQKENI. The CDR3 contains 15 residues. Trimming at V came to 5 bases and at J to 1 base, leaving 6 bases not matched to a gene.

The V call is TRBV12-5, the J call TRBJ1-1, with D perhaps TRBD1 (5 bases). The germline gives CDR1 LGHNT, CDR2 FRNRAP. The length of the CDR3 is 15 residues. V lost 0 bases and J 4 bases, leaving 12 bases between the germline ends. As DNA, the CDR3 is TGTGCTAGTGGTTTGGTACGGGGGGATGGCACTGAAGCTTTCTTT. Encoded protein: CASGLVRGDGTEAFF.

CDR3 DNA sequence: TGCGCCAGCAGTGAGTCTGAGACAGGGTACGAGCAGTACTTC. Protein: CASSESETGYEQYF. The chain carries TRBV10-1 and TRBJ2-7, with 7 positions matching TRBD1. Trimming took 0 bases from V and 4 from J; bases not matched to a gene: 3. Looked up from germline, CDR1 is WNHNN and CDR2 is SYGVQD (reference sequence). The CDR3 extends over 14 amino acids.

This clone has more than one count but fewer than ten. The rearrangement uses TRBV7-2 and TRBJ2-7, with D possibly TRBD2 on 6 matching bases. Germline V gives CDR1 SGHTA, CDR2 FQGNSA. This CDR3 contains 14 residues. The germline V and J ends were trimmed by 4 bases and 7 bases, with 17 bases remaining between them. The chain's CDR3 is CASSSGRTEGEQYF. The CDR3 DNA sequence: TGTGCCAGCAGCTCCGGACGTACGGAGGGAGAGCAGTACTTC.

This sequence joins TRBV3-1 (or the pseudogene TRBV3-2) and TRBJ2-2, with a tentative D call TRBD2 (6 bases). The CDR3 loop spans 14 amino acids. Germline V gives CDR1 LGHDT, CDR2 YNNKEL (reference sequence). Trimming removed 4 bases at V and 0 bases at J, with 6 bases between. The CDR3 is CASSRGANTGELFF. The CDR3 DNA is TGTGCCAGCAGCCGGGGGGCGAACACCGGGGAGCTGTTTTTT.

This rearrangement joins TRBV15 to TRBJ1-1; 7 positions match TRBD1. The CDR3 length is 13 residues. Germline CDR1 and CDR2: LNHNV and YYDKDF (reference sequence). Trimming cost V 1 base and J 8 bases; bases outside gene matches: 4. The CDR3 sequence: CATSRGGTAEAFF. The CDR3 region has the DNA TGTGCCACCAGCAGAGGAGGGACAGCCGAAGCTTTCTTT.

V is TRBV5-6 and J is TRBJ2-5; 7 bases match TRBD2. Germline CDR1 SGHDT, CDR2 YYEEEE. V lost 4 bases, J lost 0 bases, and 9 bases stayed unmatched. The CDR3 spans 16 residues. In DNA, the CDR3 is TGTGCCAGCAGCATGCCAGCGGGGCGGTACCAAGAGACCCAGTACTTC. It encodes CASSMPAGRYQETQYF.

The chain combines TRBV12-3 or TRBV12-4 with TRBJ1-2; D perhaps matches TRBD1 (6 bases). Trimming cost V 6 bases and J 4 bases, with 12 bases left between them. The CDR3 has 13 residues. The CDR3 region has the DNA TGTGCCAGCAGCTTATCACAGGGCTATGGCTACACCTTC. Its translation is CASSLSQGYGYTF.

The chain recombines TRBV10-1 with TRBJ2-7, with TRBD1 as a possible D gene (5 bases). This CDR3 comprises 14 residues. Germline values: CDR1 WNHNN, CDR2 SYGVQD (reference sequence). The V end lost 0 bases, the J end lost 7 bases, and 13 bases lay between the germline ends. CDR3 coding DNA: TGCGCCAGCAGTGAGTCTGGACACCCGAGAGAGCAGTACTTC. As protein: CASSESGHPREQYF.

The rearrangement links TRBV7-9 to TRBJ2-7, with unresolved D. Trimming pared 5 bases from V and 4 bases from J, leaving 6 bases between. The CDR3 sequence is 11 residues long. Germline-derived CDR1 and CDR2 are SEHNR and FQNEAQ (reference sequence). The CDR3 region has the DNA TGTGCCAGCAGCCCTAGTTACGAGCAGTACTTC. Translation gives CASSPSYEQYF.

CDR3 sequence: CSASTVGGIATEAFF. The CDR3 DNA is TGCAGTGCTAGTACCGTGGGGGGAATAGCCACTGAAGCTTTCTTT. V is TRBV20-1 and J is TRBJ1-1; tentatively, D is TRBD1 (5 bases). Germline V gene lookup returns CDR1 DFQATT and CDR2 SNEGSKA (reference sequence). Trimming removed 3 bases at V and 4 bases at J, with 18 bases between. There are 15 residues in the CDR3.

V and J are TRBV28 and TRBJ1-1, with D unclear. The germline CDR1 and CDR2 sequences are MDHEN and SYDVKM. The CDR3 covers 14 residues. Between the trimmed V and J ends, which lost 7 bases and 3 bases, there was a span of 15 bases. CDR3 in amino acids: CASIGGFWDTEAFF. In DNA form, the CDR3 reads TGTGCCAGCATTGGAGGGTTCTGGGACACTGAAGCTTTCTTT. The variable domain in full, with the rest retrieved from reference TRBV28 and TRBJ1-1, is DVKVTQSSRYLVKRTGEKVFLECVQDMDHENMFWYRQDPGLGLRLIYFSYDVKMKEKGDIPEGYSVSREKKERFSLILESASTNQTSMYLCASIGGFWDTEAFFGQGTRLTVV.

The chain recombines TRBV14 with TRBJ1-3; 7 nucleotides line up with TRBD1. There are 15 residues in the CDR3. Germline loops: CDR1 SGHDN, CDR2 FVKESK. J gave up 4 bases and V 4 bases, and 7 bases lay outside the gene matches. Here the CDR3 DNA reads TGTGCCAGCAGCCCTTGGACAGGAGCAGGAAACACCATATATTTT. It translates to CASSPWTGAGNTIYF.

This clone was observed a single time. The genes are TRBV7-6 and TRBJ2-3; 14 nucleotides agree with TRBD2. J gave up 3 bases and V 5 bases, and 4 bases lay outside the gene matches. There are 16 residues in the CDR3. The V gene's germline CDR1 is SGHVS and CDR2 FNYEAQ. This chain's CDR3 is CASSPGLAGGTDTQYF. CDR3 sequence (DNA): TGTGCCAGCAGCCCCGGACTAGCGGGGGGAACAGATACGCAGTATTTT. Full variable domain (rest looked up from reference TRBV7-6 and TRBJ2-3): GAGVSQSPRYKVTKRGQDVALRCDPISGHVSLYWYRQALGQGPEFLTYFNYEAQQDKSGLPNDRFSAERPEGSISTLTIQRTEQRDSAMYRCASSPGLAGGTDTQYFGPGTRLTVL.

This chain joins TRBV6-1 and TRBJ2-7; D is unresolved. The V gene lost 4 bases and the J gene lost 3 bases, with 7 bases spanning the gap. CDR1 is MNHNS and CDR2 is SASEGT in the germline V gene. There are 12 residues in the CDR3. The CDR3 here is CASSVAHYEQYF. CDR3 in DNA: TGTGCCAGCAGTGTAGCTCACTACGAGCAGTACTTC.

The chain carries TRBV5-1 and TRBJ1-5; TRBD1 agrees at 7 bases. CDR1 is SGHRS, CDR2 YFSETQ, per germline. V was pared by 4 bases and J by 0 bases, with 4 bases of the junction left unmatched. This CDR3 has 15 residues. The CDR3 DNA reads TGCGCCAGCAGCCAGGGGACAGATAGCAATCAGCCCCAGCATTTT. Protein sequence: CASSQGTDSNQPQHF.

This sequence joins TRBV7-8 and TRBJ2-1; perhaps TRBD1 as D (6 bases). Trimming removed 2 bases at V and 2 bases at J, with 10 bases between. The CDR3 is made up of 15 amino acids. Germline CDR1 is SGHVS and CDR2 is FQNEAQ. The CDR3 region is CASSLIQGAYNEQFF. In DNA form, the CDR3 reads TGTGCCAGCAGCTTAATACAGGGAGCCTACAATGAGCAGTTCTTC.

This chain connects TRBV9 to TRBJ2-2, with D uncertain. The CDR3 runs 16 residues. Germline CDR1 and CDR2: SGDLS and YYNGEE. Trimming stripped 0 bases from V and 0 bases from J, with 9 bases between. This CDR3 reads CASSVARVANTGELFF. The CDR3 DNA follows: TGTGCCAGCAGCGTAGCTCGAGTGGCGAACACCGGGGAGCTGTTTTTT. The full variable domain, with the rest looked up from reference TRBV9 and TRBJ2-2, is DSGVTQTPKHLITATGQRVTLRCSPRSGDLSVYWYQQSLDQGLQFLIQYYNGEERAKGNILERFSAQQFPDLHSELNLSSLELGDSALYFCASSVARVANTGELFFGEGSRLTVL.

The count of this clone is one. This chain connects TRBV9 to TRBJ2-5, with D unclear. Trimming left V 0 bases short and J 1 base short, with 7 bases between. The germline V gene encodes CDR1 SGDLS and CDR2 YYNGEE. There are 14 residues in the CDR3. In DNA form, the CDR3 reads TGTGCCAGCAGCGTAGGGGCAGCCCAAGAGACCCAGTACTTC. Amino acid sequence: CASSVGAAQETQYF.

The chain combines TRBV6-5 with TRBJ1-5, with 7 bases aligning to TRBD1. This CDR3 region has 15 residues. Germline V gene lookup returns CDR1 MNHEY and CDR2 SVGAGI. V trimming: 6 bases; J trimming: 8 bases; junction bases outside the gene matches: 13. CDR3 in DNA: TGTGCCAGCAGCGATATGGACAGGCCAGGGGAGCCCCAGCATTTT. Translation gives CASSDMDRPGEPQHF.

CDR3 DNA sequence: TGTGCCACCAGCGGGGGACAGGGGGCTTACGAGCAGTACTTC. It specifies CATSGGQGAYEQYF. This chain uses TRBV15 with TRBJ2-7; the match to TRBD1 covers 12 bases. With V trimmed by 5 bases and J by 4 bases, 3 bases remained unmatched. There are 14 residues in the CDR3. Germline V CDR1 and CDR2: LNHNV, YYDKDF (reference sequence).

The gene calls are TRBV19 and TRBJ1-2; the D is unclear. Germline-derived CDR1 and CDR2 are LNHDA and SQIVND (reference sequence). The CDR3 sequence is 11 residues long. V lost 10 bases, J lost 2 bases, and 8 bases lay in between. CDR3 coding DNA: TGTGCCACACGACAAAACTATGGCTACACCTTC. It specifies CATRQNYGYTF. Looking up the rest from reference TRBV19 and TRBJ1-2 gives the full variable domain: DGGITQSPKYLFRKEGQNVTLSCEQNLNHDAMYWYRQDPGQGLRLIYYSQIVNDFQKGDIAEGYSVSREKKESFPLTVTSAQKNPTAFYLCATRQNYGYTFGSGTRLTVV.

The CDR3 region is CASSLAGGTRTDTQYF. The CDR3, as DNA: TGTGCCAGCAGCTTGGCCGGGGGTACTCGCACAGATACGCAGTATTTT. V usage is TRBV5-6 and J usage is TRBJ2-3, with D possibly being TRBD2 (6 bases). With 0 bases removed from V and 1 base from J, the gap between germline ends came to 12 bases. Looked up from germline, CDR1 is SGHDT and CDR2 is YYEEEE. The CDR3 is 16 residues long.

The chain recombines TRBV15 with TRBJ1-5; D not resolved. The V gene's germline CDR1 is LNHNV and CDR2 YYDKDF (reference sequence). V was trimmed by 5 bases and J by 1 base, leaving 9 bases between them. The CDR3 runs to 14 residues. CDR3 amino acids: CATSPSRSNQPQHF. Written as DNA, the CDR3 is TGTGCCACCAGCCCTAGTCGGAGCAATCAGCCCCAGCATTTT.

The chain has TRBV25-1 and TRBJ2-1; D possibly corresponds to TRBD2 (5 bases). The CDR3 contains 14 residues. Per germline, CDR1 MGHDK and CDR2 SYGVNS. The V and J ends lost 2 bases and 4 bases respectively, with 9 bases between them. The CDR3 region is CASSETAVYNEQFF. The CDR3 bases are TGTGCCAGCAGTGAAACAGCGGTTTACAATGAGCAGTTCTTC.

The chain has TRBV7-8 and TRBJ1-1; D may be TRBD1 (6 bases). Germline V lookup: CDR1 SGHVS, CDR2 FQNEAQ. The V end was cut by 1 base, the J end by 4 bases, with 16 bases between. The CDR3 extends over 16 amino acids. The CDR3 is CASSLVQVAGVTEAFF. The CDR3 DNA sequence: TGTGCCAGCAGCTTAGTTCAGGTGGCAGGGGTCACTGAAGCTTTCTTT.

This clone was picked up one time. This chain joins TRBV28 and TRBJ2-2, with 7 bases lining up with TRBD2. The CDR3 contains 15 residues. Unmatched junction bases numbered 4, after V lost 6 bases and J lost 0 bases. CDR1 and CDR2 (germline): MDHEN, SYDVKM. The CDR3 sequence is CASSLSGSNTGELFF. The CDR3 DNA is TGTGCCAGCAGCCTTAGCGGGTCGAACACCGGGGAGCTGTTTTTT.

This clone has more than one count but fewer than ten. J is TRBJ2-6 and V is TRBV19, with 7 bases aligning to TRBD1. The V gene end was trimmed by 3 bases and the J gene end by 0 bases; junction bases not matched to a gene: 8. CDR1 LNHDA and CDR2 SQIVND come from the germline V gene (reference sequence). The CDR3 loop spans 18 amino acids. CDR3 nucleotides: TGTGCCAGTAGTATCGACAGGGCCCGCCTCTCTGGGGCCAACGTCCTGACTTTC. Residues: CASSIDRARLSGANVLTF.

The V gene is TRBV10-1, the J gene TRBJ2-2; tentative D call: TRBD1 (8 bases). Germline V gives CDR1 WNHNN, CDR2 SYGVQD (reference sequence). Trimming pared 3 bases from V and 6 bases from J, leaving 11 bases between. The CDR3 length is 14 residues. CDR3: CASSETGGAGELFF. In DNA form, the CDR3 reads TGCGCCAGCAGTGAAACAGGGGGGGCCGGGGAGCTGTTTTTT.

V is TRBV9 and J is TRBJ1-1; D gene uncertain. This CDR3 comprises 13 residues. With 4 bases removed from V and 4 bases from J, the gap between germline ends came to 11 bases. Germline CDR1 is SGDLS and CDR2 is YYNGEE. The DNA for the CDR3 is TGTGCCAGCAGCCTGTCCCCGGGCACTGAAGCTTTCTTT. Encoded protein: CASSLSPGTEAFF.

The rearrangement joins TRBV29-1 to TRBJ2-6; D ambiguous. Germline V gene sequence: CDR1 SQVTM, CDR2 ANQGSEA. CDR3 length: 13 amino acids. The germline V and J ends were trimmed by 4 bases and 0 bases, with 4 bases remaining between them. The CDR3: CSVGASGANVLTF. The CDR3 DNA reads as TGCAGCGTTGGGGCCTCTGGGGCCAACGTCCTGACTTTC.

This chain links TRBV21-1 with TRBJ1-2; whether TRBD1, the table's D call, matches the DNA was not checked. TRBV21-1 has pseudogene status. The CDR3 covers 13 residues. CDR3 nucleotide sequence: TGTGCCAGCAGCAAGGACAGTAACTATGGCTACACCTTC. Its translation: CASSKDSNYGYTF.